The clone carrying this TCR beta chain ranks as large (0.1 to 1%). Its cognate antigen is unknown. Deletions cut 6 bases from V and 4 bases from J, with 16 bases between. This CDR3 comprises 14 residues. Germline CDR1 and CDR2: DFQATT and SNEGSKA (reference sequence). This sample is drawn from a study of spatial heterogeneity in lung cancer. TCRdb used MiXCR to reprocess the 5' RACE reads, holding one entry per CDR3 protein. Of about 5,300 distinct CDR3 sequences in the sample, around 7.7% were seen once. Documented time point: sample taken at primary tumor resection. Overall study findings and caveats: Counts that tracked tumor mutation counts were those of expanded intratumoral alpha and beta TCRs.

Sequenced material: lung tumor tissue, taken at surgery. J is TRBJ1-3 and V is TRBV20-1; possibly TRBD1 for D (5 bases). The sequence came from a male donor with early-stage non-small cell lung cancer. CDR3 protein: CSAPGTPRGNTIYF. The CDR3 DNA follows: TGCAGTGCACCAGGGACCCCGAGAGGAAACACCATATATTTT.